This T cell receptor beta chain appears in the sequencing data of a study of CD8+ T cells in alopecia areata. In each case, RNA was isolated and then reverse transcribed into cDNA as the sequencing template. The protocol was immunoSEQ multiplex PCR, while the TCRdb copy is restricted to in-frame clones and leaves out a portion. Here the sample spans 100,000 to 150,000 clones, roughly 50% being singletons. This clone has just a few counts. This clonotype originated in a human donor with alopecia areata. The source material was CD8+ T cells sorted from blood, sampled at week 0.

CDR3 in amino acids: CATSSGREGETQYF. As DNA, the CDR3 is TGTGCCACCAGCAGTGGCCGGGAGGGAGAGACCCAGTACTTC. V is TRBV15 and J is TRBJ2-5, with TRBD2 matching 8 bases. Trimming took 3 bases from V and 4 from J; bases not matched to a gene: 4. CDR3 length: 14 amino acids. Germline loops: CDR1 LNHNV, CDR2 YYDKDF (reference sequence).